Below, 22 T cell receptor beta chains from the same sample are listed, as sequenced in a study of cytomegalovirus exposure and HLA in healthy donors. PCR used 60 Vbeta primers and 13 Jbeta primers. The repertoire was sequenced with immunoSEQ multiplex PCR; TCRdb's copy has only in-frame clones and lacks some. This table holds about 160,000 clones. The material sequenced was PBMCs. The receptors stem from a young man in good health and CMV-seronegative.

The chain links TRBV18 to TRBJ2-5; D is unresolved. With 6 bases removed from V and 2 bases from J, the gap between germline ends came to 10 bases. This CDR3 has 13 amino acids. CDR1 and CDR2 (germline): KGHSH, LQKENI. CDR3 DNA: TGTGCCAGCTCGCCGGTTCTTCAAGAGACCCAGTACTTC. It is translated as CASSPVLQETQYF.

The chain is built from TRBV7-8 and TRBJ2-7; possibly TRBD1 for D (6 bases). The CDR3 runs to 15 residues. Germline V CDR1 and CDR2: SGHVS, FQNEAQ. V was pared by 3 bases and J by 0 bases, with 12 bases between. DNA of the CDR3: TGTGCCAGCAGCTTCTGGACAGACTTCTCCTACGAGCAGTACTTC. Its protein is CASSFWTDFSYEQYF.

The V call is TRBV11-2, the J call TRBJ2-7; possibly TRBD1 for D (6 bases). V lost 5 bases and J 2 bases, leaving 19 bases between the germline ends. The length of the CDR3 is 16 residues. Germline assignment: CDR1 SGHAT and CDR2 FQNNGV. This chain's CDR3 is CASSLEGQGFAYEQYF. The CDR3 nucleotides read TGTGCCAGCAGCCTCGAGGGGCAGGGGTTCGCCTACGAGCAGTACTTC. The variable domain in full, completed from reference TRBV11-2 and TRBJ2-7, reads EAGVAQSPRYKIIEKRQSVAFWCNPISGHATLYWYQQILGQGPKLLIQFQNNGVVDDSQLPKDRFSAERLKGVDSTLKIQPAKLEDSAVYLCASSLEGQGFAYEQYFGPGTRLTVT.

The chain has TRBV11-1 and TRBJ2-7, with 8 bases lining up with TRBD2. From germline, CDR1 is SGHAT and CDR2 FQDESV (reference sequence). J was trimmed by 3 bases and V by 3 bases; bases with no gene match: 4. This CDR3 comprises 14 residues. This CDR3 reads CASSFSGDNYEQYF. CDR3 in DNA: TGTGCCAGCAGCTTTAGCGGGGACAACTACGAGCAGTACTTC.

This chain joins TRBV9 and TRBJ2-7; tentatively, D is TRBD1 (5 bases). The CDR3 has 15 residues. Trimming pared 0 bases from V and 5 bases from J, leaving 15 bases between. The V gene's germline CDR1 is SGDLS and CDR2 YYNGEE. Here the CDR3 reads CASSVGRQGNNEQYF. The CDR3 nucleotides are TGTGCCAGCAGCGTAGGGCGGCAGGGTAACAACGAGCAGTACTTC.

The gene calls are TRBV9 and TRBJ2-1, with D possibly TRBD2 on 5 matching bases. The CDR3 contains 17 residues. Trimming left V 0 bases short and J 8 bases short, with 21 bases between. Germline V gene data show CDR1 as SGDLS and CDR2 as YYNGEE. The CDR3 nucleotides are TGTGCCAGCAGCGTAGGTTCTAGCACACTCCGGACGGATGAGCAGTTCTTC. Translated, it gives CASSVGSSTLRTDEQFF.

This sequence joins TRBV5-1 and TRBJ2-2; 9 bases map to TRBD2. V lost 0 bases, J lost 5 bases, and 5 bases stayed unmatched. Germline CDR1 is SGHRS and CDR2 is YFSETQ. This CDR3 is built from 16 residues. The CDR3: CASSLAPSGETGELFF. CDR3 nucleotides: TGCGCCAGCAGCTTGGCGCCTAGCGGGGAAACCGGGGAGCTGTTTTTT. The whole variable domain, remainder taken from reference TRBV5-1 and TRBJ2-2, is KAGVTQTPRYLIKTRGQQVTLSCSPISGHRSVSWYQQTPGQGLQFLFEYFSETQRNKGNFPGRFSGRQFSNSRSEMNVSTLELGDSALYLCASSLAPSGETGELFFGEGSRLTVL.

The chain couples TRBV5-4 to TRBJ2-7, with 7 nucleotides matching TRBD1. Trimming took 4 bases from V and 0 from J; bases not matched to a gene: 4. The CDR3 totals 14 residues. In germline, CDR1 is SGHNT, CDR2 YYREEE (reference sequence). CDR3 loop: CASSKGQDSYEQYF. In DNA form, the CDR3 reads TGTGCCAGCAGCAAAGGACAGGACTCCTACGAGCAGTACTTC.

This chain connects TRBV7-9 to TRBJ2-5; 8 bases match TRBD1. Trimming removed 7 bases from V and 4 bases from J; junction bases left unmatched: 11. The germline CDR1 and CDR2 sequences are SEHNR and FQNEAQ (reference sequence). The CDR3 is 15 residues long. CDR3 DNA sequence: TGTGCCAGCACCCCATTCCAGGGGGCGAGAGAGACCCAGTACTTC. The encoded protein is CASTPFQGARETQYF.

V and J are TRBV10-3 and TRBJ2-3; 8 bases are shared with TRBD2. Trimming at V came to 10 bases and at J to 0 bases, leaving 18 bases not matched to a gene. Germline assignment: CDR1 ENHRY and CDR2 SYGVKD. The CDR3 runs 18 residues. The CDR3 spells CATNPGAGENPSTDTQYF. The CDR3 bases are TGTGCCACCAACCCGGGAGCGGGAGAGAACCCTAGCACAGATACGCAGTATTTT.

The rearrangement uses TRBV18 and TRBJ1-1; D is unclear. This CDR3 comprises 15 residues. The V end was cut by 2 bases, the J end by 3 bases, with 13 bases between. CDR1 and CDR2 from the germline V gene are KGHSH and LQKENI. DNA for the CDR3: TGTGCCAGCTCACCAGATTCGGGGTTCTACACTGAAGCTTTCTTT. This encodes CASSPDSGFYTEAFF.

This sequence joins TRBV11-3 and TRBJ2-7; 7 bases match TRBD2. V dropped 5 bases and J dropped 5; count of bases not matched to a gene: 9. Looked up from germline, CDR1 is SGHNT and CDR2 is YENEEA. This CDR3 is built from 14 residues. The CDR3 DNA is TGTGCCAGCAGCCGATCCCTAGCGGAAAACGAGCAGTACTTC. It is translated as CASSRSLAENEQYF.

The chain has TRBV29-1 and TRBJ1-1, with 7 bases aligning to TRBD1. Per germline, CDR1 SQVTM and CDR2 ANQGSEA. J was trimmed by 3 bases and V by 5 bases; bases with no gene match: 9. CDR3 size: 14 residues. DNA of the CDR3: TGCAGCGTTTTCCAGGGGGGCTTAGACACTGAAGCTTTCTTT. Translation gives CSVFQGGLDTEAFF.

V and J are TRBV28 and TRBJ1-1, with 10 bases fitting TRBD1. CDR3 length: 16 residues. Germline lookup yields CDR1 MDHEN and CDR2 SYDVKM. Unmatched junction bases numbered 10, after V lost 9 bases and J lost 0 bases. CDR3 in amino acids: CASTMTGGQMNTEAFF. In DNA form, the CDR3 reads TGTGCCAGTACTATGACAGGGGGCCAAATGAACACTGAAGCTTTCTTT. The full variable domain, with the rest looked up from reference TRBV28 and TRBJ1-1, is DVKVTQSSRYLVKRTGEKVFLECVQDMDHENMFWYRQDPGLGLRLIYFSYDVKMKEKGDIPEGYSVSREKKERFSLILESASTNQTSMYLCASTMTGGQMNTEAFFGQGTRLTVV.

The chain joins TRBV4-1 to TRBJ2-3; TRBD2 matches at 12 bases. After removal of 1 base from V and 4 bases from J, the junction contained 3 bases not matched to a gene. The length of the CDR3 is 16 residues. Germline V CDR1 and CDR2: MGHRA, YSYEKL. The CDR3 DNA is TGCGCCAGCAGCCAAGGGACTAGCGGGAACGCAGATACGCAGTATTTT. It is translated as CASSQGTSGNADTQYF.

CDR3 DNA sequence: TGTGCCAGCAGCTTAAACAGGGGGGAGACTGGGGCCAACGTCCTGACTTTC. Translated: CASSLNRGETGANVLTF. The gene calls are TRBV5-4 and TRBJ2-6; 8 positions match TRBD1. CDR1 and CDR2 from the germline V gene are SGHNT and YYREEE (reference sequence). V was clipped by 2 bases and J by 2 bases; unmatched bases: 6. This CDR3 is 17 amino acids long.

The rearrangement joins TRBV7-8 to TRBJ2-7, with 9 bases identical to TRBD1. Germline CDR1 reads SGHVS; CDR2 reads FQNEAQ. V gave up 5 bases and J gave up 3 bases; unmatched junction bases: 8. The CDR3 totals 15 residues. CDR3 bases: TGTGCCAGCAGCCCTATGGGACAGGGCAACTACGAGCAGTACTTC. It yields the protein CASSPMGQGNYEQYF.

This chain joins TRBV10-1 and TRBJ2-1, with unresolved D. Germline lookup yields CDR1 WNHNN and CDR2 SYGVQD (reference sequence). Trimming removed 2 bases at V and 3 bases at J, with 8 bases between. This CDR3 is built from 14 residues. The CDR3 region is CASSETTGYNEQFF. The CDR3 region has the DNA TGCGCCAGCAGTGAGACTACCGGCTACAATGAGCAGTTCTTC.

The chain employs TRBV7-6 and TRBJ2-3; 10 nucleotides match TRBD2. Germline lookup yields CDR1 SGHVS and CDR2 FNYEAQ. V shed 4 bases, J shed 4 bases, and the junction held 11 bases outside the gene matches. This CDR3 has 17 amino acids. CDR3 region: CASSWGGASGGSDTQYF. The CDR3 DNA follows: TGTGCCAGCAGCTGGGGAGGGGCTAGCGGGGGTTCAGATACGCAGTATTTT.

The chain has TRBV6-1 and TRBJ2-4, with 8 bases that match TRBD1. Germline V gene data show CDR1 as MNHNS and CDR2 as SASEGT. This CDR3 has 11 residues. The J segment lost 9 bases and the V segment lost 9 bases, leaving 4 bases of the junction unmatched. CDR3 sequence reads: CASTTGGIQYF. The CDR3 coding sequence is TGTGCCAGTACTACAGGGGGCATTCAGTACTTC.

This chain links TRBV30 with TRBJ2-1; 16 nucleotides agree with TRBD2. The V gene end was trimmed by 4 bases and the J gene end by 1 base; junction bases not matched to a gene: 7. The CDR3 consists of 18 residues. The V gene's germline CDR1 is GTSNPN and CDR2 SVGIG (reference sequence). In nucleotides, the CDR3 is TGTGCCTGGAACTCCGGGACTAGCGGGAGGGTTTCCTACAATGAGCAGTTCTTC. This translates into CAWNSGTSGRVSYNEQFF.

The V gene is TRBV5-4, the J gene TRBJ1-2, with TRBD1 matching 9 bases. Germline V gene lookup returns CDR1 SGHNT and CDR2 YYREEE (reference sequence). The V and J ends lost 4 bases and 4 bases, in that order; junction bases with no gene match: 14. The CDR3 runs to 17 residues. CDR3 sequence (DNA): TGTGCCAGCAGCGATGCCACAGGGGGCTCCTTTGTCTATGGCTACACCTTC. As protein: CASSDATGGSFVYGYTF.